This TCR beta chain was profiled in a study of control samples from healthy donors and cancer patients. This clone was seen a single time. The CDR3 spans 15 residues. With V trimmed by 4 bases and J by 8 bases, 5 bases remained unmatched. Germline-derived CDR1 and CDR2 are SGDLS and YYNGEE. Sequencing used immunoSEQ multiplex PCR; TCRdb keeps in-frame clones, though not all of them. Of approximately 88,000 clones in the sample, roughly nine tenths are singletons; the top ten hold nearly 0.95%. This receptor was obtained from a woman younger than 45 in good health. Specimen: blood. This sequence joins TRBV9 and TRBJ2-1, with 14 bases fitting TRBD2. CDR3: CASSPGTSGGYEQFF. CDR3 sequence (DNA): TGTGCCAGCAGCCCCGGGACTAGCGGGGGATATGAGCAGTTCTTC.